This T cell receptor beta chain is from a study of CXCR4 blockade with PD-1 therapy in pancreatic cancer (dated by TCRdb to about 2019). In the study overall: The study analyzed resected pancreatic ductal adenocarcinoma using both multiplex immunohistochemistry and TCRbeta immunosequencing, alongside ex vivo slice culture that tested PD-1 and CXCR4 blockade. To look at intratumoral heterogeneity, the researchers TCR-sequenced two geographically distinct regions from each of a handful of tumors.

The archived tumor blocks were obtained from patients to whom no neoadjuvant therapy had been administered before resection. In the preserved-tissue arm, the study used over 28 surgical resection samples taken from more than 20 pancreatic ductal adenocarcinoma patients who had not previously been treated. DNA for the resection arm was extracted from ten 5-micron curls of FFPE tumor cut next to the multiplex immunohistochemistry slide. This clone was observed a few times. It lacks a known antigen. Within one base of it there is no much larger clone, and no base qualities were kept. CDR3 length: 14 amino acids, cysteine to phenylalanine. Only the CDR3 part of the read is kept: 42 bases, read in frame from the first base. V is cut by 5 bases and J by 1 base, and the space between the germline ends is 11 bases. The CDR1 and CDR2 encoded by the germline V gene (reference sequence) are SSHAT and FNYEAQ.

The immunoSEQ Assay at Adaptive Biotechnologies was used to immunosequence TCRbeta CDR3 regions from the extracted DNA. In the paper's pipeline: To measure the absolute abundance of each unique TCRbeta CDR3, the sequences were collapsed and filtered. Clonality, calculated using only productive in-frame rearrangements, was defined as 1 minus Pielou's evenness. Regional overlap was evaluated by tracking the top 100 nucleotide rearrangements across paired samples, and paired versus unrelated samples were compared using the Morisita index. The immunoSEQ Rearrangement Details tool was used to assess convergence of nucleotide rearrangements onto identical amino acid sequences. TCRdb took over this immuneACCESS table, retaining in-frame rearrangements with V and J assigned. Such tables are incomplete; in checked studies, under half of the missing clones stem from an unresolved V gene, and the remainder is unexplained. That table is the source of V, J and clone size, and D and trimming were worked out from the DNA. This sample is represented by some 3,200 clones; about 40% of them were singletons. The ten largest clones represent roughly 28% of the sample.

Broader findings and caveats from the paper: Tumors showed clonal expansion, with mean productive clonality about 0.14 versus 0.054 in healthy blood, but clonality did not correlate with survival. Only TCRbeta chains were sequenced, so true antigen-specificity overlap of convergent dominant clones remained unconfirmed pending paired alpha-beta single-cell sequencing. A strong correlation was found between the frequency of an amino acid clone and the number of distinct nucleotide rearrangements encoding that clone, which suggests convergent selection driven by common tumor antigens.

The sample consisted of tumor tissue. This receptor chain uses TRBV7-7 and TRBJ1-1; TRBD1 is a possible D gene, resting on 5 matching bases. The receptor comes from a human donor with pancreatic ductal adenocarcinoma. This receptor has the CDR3 CASSTRGQNTEAFF. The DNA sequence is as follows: TGTGCCAGCAGCACCCGAGGACAGAACACTGAAGCTTTCTTT. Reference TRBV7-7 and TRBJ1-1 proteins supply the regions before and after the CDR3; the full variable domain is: GAGVSQSPRYKVTKRGQDVTLRCDPISSHATLYWYQQALGQGPEFLTYFNYEAQPDKSGLPSDRFSAERPEGSISTLTIQRTEQRDSAMYRCASSTRGQNTEAFFGQGTRLTVV.